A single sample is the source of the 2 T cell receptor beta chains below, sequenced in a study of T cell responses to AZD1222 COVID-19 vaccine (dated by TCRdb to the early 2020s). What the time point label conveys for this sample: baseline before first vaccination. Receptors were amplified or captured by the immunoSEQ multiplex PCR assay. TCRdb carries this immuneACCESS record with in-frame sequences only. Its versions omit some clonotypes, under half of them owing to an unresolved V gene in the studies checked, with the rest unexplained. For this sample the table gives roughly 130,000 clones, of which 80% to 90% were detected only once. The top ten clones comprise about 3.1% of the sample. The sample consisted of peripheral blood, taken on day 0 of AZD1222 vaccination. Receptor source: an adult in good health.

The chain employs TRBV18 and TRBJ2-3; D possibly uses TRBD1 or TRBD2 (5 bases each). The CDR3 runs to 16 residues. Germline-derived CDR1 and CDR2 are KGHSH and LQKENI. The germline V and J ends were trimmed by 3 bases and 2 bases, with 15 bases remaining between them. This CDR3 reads CASSPRGGQNTDTQYF. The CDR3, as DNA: TGTGCCAGCTCACCGAGGGGCGGTCAAAACACAGATACGCAGTATTTT. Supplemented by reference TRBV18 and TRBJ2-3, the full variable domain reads NAGVMQNPRHLVRRRGQEARLRCSPMKGHSHVYWYRQLPEEGLKFMVYLQKENIIDESGMPKERFSAEFPKEGPSILRIQQVVRGDSAAYFCASSPRGGQNTDTQYFGPGTRLTVL.

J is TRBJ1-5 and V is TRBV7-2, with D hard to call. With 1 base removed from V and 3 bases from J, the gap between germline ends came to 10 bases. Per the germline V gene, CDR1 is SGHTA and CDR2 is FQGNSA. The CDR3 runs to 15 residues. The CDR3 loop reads CASSLDMAANQPQHF. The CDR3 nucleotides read TGTGCCAGCAGCTTAGATATGGCCGCCAATCAGCCCCAGCATTTT.